The subject of this entry is one T cell receptor beta chain. Its antigen is undetermined. The data originate from a study of early T cells in non-severe SARS-CoV-2 infection. Study overall: Bulk RNA taken from unsorted whole blood was sequenced, leaving chains unpaired. Regarding the study as a whole: Matches to VDJdb favored anti-spike CD8 responses and missed private and CD4 specificities.

V was pared by 3 bases and J by 8 bases, with 9 bases of the junction left unmatched. This CDR3 spans 15 amino acids. The library protocol tagged individual cDNA molecules with unique molecular identifiers. One entry per CDR3 protein, called by TCRdb with MiXCR from the 5' RACE reads. Of about 70,000 distinct CDR3 sequences in the sample, roughly 15% were seen once. The sequence came from an adult who was a healthcare worker with PCR-confirmed SARS-CoV-2 infection or an uninfected control (not recorded which). The chain couples TRBV12-3 or TRBV12-4 to TRBJ2-2; 7 nucleotides agree with TRBD2. Source: whole blood, taken at baseline. CDR3 coding DNA: TGTGCCAGCAGTTTTCTCGCGGGAGAATCTGGGGAGCTGTTTTTT. This codes for CASSFLAGESGELFF.